The 15 T cell receptor beta chains below come from one sample, sequenced in a study of graft-versus-host responses after intestinal transplantation. Measured with immunoSEQ multiplex PCR; TCRdb has only the in-frame clones, and not every one. The table has around 19,000 clones, around 44% seen once. The specimen was alloreactive CD4+ T cells from a mixed lymphocyte reaction culture, collected before intestinal transplant. Noted subset: CFSE-low proliferating T cells sorted from roughly 6-day pre-transplant mixed lymphocyte reaction (GvH or HvG direction). These receptors all stem from a human patient who received an intestinal transplant.

This chain connects TRBV29-1 to TRBJ1-5, with 9 nucleotides matching TRBD1. V gave up 4 bases and J gave up 1 base; unmatched junction bases: 2. This CDR3 comprises 14 residues. Germline V gene lookup returns CDR1 SQVTM and CDR2 ANQGSEA. In DNA form, the CDR3 reads TGCAGCGTTGGGGACAGGGACAGCAATCAGCCCCAGCATTTT. Translation gives CSVGDRDSNQPQHF.

In its sample, this clone is medium-sized. V usage is TRBV5-4 and J usage is TRBJ2-2, with D maybe TRBD1 (5 bases). Trimming took off 6 bases at V and 0 bases at J, with 6 bases between the two ends. This CDR3 has 13 residues. Germline loops: CDR1 SGHNT, CDR2 YYREEE (reference sequence). CDR3 sequence reads: CASTGPNTGELFF. CDR3 bases: TGTGCCAGCACAGGGCCGAACACCGGGGAGCTGTTTTTT.

The CDR3 spells CASSQEGVGSANTGELFF. The CDR3 DNA reads as TGCGCCAGCAGCCAAGAAGGCGTCGGGTCGGCGAACACCGGGGAGCTGTTTTTT. V usage is TRBV4-1 and J usage is TRBJ2-2; D uncertain. The V gene lost 0 bases and the J gene lost 0 bases, with 14 bases spanning the gap. Germline CDR1 MGHRA, CDR2 YSYEKL. The CDR3 totals 18 residues.

The chain employs TRBV6-1 and TRBJ2-7; weak D call: TRBD1 (5 bases). This CDR3 spans 13 amino acids. CDR1 is MNHNS and CDR2 is SASEGT in the germline V gene. Trimming cost V 7 bases and J 3 bases, with 13 bases left between them. For the CDR3, the DNA is TGTGCCAGCAAACGAGGACACCTCTACGAGCAGTACTTC. This codes for CASKRGHLYEQYF.

This clone was seen a few times. This chain connects TRBV6-6 to TRBJ1-2, with D uncertain. CDR3 length: 14 amino acids. Trimming pared 5 bases from V and 10 bases from J, leaving 20 bases between. Looked up from germline, CDR1 is MNHNY and CDR2 is SVGAGI (reference sequence). The chain's CDR3 is CASSKLRSPVAYTF. Here the CDR3 DNA reads TGTGCCAGCAGTAAACTAAGGTCCCCCGTGGCCTACACCTTC.

The chain carries TRBV5-1 and TRBJ2-1; 12 bases align to TRBD2. Trimming cost V 1 base and J 9 bases; bases outside gene matches: 8. The length of the CDR3 is 16 residues. Germline CDR1 SGHRS, CDR2 YFSETQ. DNA for the CDR3: TGCGCCAGCAGCTTGAGCACTAGCGGGGGGCAGGGTGAGCAGTTCTTC. Translating it yields CASSLSTSGGQGEQFF. Looking up the rest from reference TRBV5-1 and TRBJ2-1 gives the full variable domain: KAGVTQTPRYLIKTRGQQVTLSCSPISGHRSVSWYQQTPGQGLQFLFEYFSETQRNKGNFPGRFSGRQFSNSRSEMNVSTLELGDSALYLCASSLSTSGGQGEQFFGPGTRLTVL.

This clone was detected a few times. The chain joins TRBV7-2 to TRBJ2-3, with unresolved D. The CDR3 is 13 residues long. The germline gives CDR1 SGHTA, CDR2 FQGNSA. The V end lost 0 bases, the J end lost 5 bases, and 6 bases lay between the germline ends. The CDR3 DNA reads as TGTGCCAGCAGCTTAGCCACGGGAGATACGCAGTATTTT. Protein sequence: CASSLATGDTQYF. The full variable domain, in which reference TRBV7-2 and TRBJ2-3 provide the parts outside the CDR3, is GAGVSQSPSNKVTEKGKDVELRCDPISGHTALYWYRQSLGQGLEFLIYFQGNSAPDKSGLPSDRFSAERTGGSVSTLTIQRTQQEDSAVYLCASSLATGDTQYFGPGTRLTVL.

Remarks on this clone: Germline and junction disagree at one end, which may indicate a read error. The CDR3 sequence is CATMCGSNQLQHF. CDR3 DNA: TGCGCCACCATGTGCGGGAGCAATCAGCTCCAGCATTTT. V usage is TRBV5-1 and J usage is TRBJ1-5, with D unclear. From germline, CDR1 is SGHRS and CDR2 YFSETQ. The CDR3 contains 13 residues. Full variable domain (rest looked up from reference TRBV5-1 and TRBJ1-5): KAGVTQTPRYLIKTRGQQVTLSCSPISGHRSVSWYQQTPGQGLQFLFEYFSETQRNKGNFPGRFSGRQFSNSRSEMNVSTLELGDSALYLCATMCGSNQLQHFGDGTRLSIL.

This clone occurred a few times. The chain recombines TRBV15 with TRBJ1-5, with D maybe TRBD1 (6 bases). The germline V and J ends were trimmed by 0 bases and 3 bases, with 15 bases remaining between them. The CDR3 has 17 residues. CDR1 and CDR2 from the germline V gene are LNHNV and YYDKDF (reference sequence). The CDR3 protein is CATSRDVIGGANQPQHF. CDR3 coding DNA: TGTGCCACCAGCAGAGACGTGATCGGGGGGGCCAATCAGCCCCAGCATTTT.

The rearrangement links TRBV5-6 to TRBJ1-2, with a possible D match to TRBD1 (6 bases). CDR3 size: 15 residues. CDR1 and CDR2 from the germline V gene are SGHDT and YYEEEE. V lost 4 bases and J 8 bases, leaving 21 bases between the germline ends. DNA of the CDR3: TGTGCCAGCAGCGCCGACAGGCTAGGATCTATGGGCTACACCTTC. This gives the protein CASSADRLGSMGYTF. Using reference TRBV5-6 and TRBJ1-2 for the parts outside the CDR3, the full variable domain is DAGVTQSPTHLIKTRGQQVTLRCSPKSGHDTVSWYQQALGQGPQFIFQYYEEEERQRGNFPDRFSGHQFPNYSSELNVNALLLGDSALYLCASSADRLGSMGYTFGSGTRLTVV.

This clone was picked up a small number of times. The J gene is TRBJ1-2, the V gene TRBV6-1; D ambiguous. V was trimmed by 2 bases and J by 0 bases, leaving 7 bases between them. Germline V gene sequence: CDR1 MNHNS, CDR2 SASEGT. The CDR3 runs to 14 residues. The CDR3 region has the DNA TGTGCCAGCAGTGAATGGAGCCCTAACTATGGCTACACCTTC. Protein: CASSEWSPNYGYTF.

The J gene is TRBJ2-2, the V gene TRBV6-5, with TRBD2 identical over 8 bases. The CDR3 extends over 13 amino acids. Germline V gene sequence: CDR1 MNHEY, CDR2 SVGAGI. The V segment lost 5 bases and the J segment 6 bases; nucleotides outside the gene matches: 2. The CDR3 is CASSRGLAGELFF. The CDR3, as DNA: TGTGCCAGCAGTCGGGGACTAGCCGGGGAGCTGTTTTTT.

A few counts support this clone. V is TRBV5-6 and J is TRBJ1-3, with a possible D match to TRBD1 (5 bases). Deletions cut 4 bases from V and 2 bases from J, with 13 bases between. Germline assignment: CDR1 SGHDT and CDR2 YYEEEE. The CDR3 contains 15 residues. CDR3 nucleotides: TGTGCCAGCAGCAGTCCAGGGATTACTGGAAACACCATATATTTT. Its protein is CASSSPGITGNTIYF.

The V call is TRBV9, the J call TRBJ1-1, with 8 bases identical to TRBD1. Germline assignment: CDR1 SGDLS and CDR2 YYNGEE. This CDR3 comprises 14 residues. The junction had 9 bases not matched to a gene; V was cut back by 6 bases and J by 5 bases. The CDR3 is CASTPGDRPTEAFF. The CDR3 DNA sequence: TGTGCCAGCACCCCTGGGGACAGGCCAACTGAAGCTTTCTTT.

There are a few counts of this clone. This chain joins TRBV29-1 and TRBJ2-5, with D possibly being TRBD2 (5 bases). The ends were cut back, 2 bases at V and 9 bases at J, with 10 bases in the middle. CDR1 and CDR2 (germline): SQVTM, ANQGSEA. The CDR3 runs to 11 residues. The CDR3 region is CSVESSGAQYF. CDR3 nucleotides: TGCAGCGTTGAAAGCTCCGGGGCCCAGTACTTC.